This T cell receptor (beta chain) was identified in a study of sequential checkpoint blockade in melanoma. Study-level information: Randomization was 1:1 between first-line nivolumab→ipilimumab and ipilimumab→nivolumab. Each arm's sequence ended with maintenance nivolumab.

Sequenced by immunoSEQ multiplex PCR; TCRdb stores in-frame clones only, minus some. The table lists some 30,000 clones, approximately 81% of them singletons. The treatment: randomized to nivolumab then ipilimumab (arm A) or the reverse (arm B). Patients had received no earlier DNA-damaging chemotherapy. Live CD3+CD8+ CD19− CD56− cells were sorted from PBMCs. The table lists this clone with a few counts. The source is a human donor with melanoma. Sequenced here: CD8+ T cells sorted from blood (inferred from file names), sampled from a patient given nivolumab and ipilimumab in sequence.

DNA for the CDR3: TGTGCCATCAGGGAGACTAGCGGGGGCGGATACAATGAGCAGTTCTTC. It translates to CAIRETSGGGYNEQFF. This chain connects TRBV10-3 to TRBJ2-1; TRBD2 matches at 12 bases. Germline CDR1 is ENHRY and CDR2 is SYGVKD. The CDR3 is 16 residues long. After removal of 6 bases from V and 4 bases from J, the junction contained 7 bases not matched to a gene.